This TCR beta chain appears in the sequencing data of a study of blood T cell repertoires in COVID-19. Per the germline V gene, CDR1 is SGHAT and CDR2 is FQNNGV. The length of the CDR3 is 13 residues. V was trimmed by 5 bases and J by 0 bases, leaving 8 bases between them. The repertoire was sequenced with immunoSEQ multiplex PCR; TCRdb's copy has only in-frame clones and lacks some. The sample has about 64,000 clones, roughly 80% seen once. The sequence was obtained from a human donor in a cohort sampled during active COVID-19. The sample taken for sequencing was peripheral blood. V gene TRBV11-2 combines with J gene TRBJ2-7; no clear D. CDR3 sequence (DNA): TGTGCCAGCAGCCCCAACAGCTCCTACGAGCAGTACTTC. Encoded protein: CASSPNSSYEQYF.